This is a list of T cell receptor beta chains from one sample in a study of T cell responses to AZD1222 COVID-19 vaccine. Only in-frame clones appear in the TCRdb table, and some are missing; sequencing was by immunoSEQ multiplex PCR. The sample consists of 130,000 to 150,000 clones, 88% of them appearing once. Sequencing was performed on peripheral blood, taken on day 0 of MenACWY control vaccination. These receptor sequences come from an adult in good health. The CDR3 runs from the conserved cysteine through the conserved F or W. Each record gives: clone size, V gene, D gene, J gene, CDR3 protein, CDR3 DNA. D genes are given only for firm matches. Clone size is given for some rows only: seen once, a few or many times, or a class if the clone is expanded.

.	TRBV7-2	.	TRBJ1-5	CASSLAGSTNQPQHF	TGTGCCAGCAGCTTAGCGGGGTCAACAAATCAGCCCCAGCATTTT
once	TRBV7-3	.	TRBJ2-3	CASSRTGSTDTQYF	TGTGCCAGCAGTCGGACGGGAAGCACAGATACGCAGTATTTT
.	TRBV7-2	.	TRBJ1-4	CASSRNMLGLNEKLFF	TGTGCCAGCAGCCGTAATATGTTAGGGTTGAATGAAAAACTGTTTTTT
.	TRBV7-6	TRBD1	TRBJ1-4	CASSRWTGGNEKLFF	TGTGCCAGCAGCCGTTGGACAGGGGGAAATGAAAAACTGTTTTTT
few	TRBV5-1	.	TRBJ2-1	CASRWESYNEQFF	TGCGCCAGCAGATGGGAGTCCTACAATGAGCAGTTCTTC
.	TRBV6-5	.	TRBJ2-2	CASNRRGVPGELFF	TGTGCCAGCAACCGCAGGGGTGTCCCCGGGGAGCTGTTTTTT
.	TRBV4-2	.	TRBJ2-7	CASRGASYEQYF	TGTGCCAGCAGAGGGGCGTCCTACGAGCAGTACTTC
.	TRBV28	.	TRBJ1-1	CASMPGYGTEAFF	TGTGCCAGCATGCCAGGGTACGGCACTGAAGCTTTCTTT
.	TRBV6-2/TRBV6-3	TRBD1	TRBJ1-1	CASSLAGQGNTEAFF	TGTGCCAGCAGCCTCGCCGGACAGGGGAACACTGAAGCTTTCTTT
.	TRBV7-2	.	TRBJ1-5	CASSFGTTGQPQHF	TGTGCCAGCAGCTTCGGGACAACTGGGCAGCCCCAGCATTTT
.	TRBV4-1	.	TRBJ2-2	CASSQERVVGTGELFF	TGCGCCAGCAGCCAAGAAAGGGTAGTAGGCACCGGGGAGCTGTTTTTT
.	TRBV20-1	TRBD1	TRBJ2-1	CSVRQGYEQFF	TGCAGTGTCAGACAGGGGTATGAGCAGTTCTTC
.	TRBV6-5	.	TRBJ1-2	CASSYSQGWGYTF	TGTGCCAGCAGTTACTCCCAGGGTTGGGGCTACACCTTC
.	TRBV5-6	.	TRBJ1-4	CASSWGSPEANEKLFF	TGTGCCAGCAGCTGGGGATCCCCCGAAGCTAATGAAAAACTGTTTTTT
.	TRBV11-2	.	TRBJ1-5	CASSLTSEQPQHF	TGTGCCAGCAGCTTAACTAGCGAACAACCCCAGCATTTT
.	TRBV3-1/TRBV3-2	.	TRBJ1-1	CASSHLAGGGPNTEAFF	TGTGCCAGCAGCCATCTCGCCGGGGGGGGCCCGAACACTGAAGCTTTCTTT
.	TRBV5-5	TRBD2	TRBJ2-1	CASSLGTSGRNNNEQFF	TGTGCCAGCAGCTTAGGTACTAGCGGGAGGAATAACAATGAGCAGTTCTTC
.	TRBV7-2	.	TRBJ2-7	CASSLGSPGYEQYF	TGTGCCAGCAGCTTAGGGTCTCCCGGCTACGAGCAGTACTTC
.	TRBV11-1	.	TRBJ1-1	CASSLVQNTMNTEAFF	TGTGCCAGCAGCTTAGTGCAGAATACCATGAACACTGAAGCTTTCTTT
.	TRBV6-5	TRBD1	TRBJ2-2	CASRQTGGYTGELFF	TGTGCCAGCAGGCAAACAGGGGGTTACACCGGGGAGCTGTTTTTT
once	TRBV9	TRBD1	TRBJ1-2	CASSVGRDRGFRGYTF	TGTGCCAGCAGCGTGGGTCGGGACAGGGGGTTCCGTGGCTACACCTTC
.	TRBV9	TRBD2	TRBJ2-3	CASSFRDYGVDTQYF	TGTGCCAGCAGCTTCCGGGACTATGGGGTAGATACGCAGTATTTT
.	TRBV30	TRBD1	TRBJ1-6	CAWKGDRGNSPLHF	TGTGCCTGGAAAGGTGACAGGGGTAATTCACCCCTCCACTTT
.	TRBV5-1	TRBD1	TRBJ1-2	CASSLWSIGQGNNYGYTF	TGCGCCAGCAGCTTGTGGTCCATTGGACAGGGGAATAACTATGGCTACACCTTC
.	TRBV7-2	.	TRBJ1-3	CASSLAYPNTIYF	TGTGCCAGCAGCTTAGCGTATCCAAACACCATATATTTT
.	TRBV28	.	TRBJ1-6	CASSLRGQFYNSPLHF	TGTGCCAGCAGTTTAAGGGGCCAGTTTTATAATTCACCCCTCCACTTT
.	TRBV6-5	TRBD1	TRBJ1-1	CASRPQGASTEAFF	TGTGCCAGCAGACCGCAGGGGGCGAGCACTGAAGCTTTCTTT
.	TRBV13	TRBD1	TRBJ2-7	CASSQNRGEQYF	TGTGCCAGCAGCCAAAACAGGGGCGAGCAGTACTTC
.	TRBV6-1	.	TRBJ1-4	CASSEGSRATNEKLFF	TGTGCCAGCAGTGAAGGGAGCCGAGCAACTAATGAAAAACTGTTTTTT
once	TRBV28	.	TRBJ2-7	CASSRGTVSSYEQYF	TGTGCCAGCAGCCGGGGGACTGTTAGCTCCTACGAGCAGTACTTC
.	TRBV7-2	.	TRBJ2-3	CASSLGLRGGGPDTQYF	TGTGCCAGCAGCTTAGGACTCAGGGGAGGAGGGCCAGATACGCAGTATTTT
once	TRBV5-1	TRBD1	TRBJ2-7	CASSLGGTGGYEQYF	TGCGCCAGCAGCTTGGGAGGGACAGGGGGGTACGAGCAGTACTTC